These 4 T cell receptor beta chains share one sample of origin, sequenced in a study of blood T cell repertoires in COVID-19. Libraries were prepared by immunoSEQ multiplex PCR; TCRdb keeps only in-frame clonotypes and omits some of them. The table includes around 140,000 clones, about 90% detected once. Sample: peripheral blood. The receptors were gathered from a man between 60 and 75 years old with active or convalescent COVID-19.

The chain joins TRBV4-3 to TRBJ2-7, with D hard to call. The CDR3 has 14 residues. The germline V and J ends were trimmed by 0 bases and 5 bases, with 11 bases remaining between them. Germline CDR1 reads LGHNA; CDR2 reads YSLEER. CDR3 DNA: TGCGCCAGCAGCCAAGATCCAAGCGTACACGAGCAGTACTTC. Its protein product is CASSQDPSVHEQYF.

The chain is built from TRBV28 and TRBJ1-6; no firm D call. This CDR3 has 12 residues. Germline V gene sequence: CDR1 MDHEN, CDR2 SYDVKM. Between the trimmed V and J ends, which lost 4 bases and 8 bases, there was a span of 6 bases. DNA of the CDR3: TGTGCCAGCAGTTCGGGGTATTCACCCCTCCACTTT. Translating it yields CASSSGYSPLHF.

The chain combines TRBV15 with TRBJ2-7, with TRBD1 identical over 10 bases. Per germline, CDR1 LNHNV and CDR2 YYDKDF (reference sequence). This CDR3 spans 17 amino acids. V lost 0 bases, J lost 7 bases, and 12 bases stayed unmatched. CDR3 sequence (DNA): TGTGCCACCAGCAGAGATCCCGGACAGGGGGATTTTCATGAGCAGTACTTC. This gives the protein CATSRDPGQGDFHEQYF.

The chain links TRBV9 to TRBJ2-7; 8 nucleotides line up with TRBD2. J gave up 2 bases and V 0 bases, and 7 bases lay outside the gene matches. The germline CDR1 and CDR2 sequences are SGDLS and YYNGEE. The CDR3 has 16 amino acids. The CDR3 region is CASSVAASGRPYEQYF. CDR3 nucleotide sequence: TGTGCCAGCAGCGTAGCGGCCAGCGGGAGACCCTACGAGCAGTACTTC.